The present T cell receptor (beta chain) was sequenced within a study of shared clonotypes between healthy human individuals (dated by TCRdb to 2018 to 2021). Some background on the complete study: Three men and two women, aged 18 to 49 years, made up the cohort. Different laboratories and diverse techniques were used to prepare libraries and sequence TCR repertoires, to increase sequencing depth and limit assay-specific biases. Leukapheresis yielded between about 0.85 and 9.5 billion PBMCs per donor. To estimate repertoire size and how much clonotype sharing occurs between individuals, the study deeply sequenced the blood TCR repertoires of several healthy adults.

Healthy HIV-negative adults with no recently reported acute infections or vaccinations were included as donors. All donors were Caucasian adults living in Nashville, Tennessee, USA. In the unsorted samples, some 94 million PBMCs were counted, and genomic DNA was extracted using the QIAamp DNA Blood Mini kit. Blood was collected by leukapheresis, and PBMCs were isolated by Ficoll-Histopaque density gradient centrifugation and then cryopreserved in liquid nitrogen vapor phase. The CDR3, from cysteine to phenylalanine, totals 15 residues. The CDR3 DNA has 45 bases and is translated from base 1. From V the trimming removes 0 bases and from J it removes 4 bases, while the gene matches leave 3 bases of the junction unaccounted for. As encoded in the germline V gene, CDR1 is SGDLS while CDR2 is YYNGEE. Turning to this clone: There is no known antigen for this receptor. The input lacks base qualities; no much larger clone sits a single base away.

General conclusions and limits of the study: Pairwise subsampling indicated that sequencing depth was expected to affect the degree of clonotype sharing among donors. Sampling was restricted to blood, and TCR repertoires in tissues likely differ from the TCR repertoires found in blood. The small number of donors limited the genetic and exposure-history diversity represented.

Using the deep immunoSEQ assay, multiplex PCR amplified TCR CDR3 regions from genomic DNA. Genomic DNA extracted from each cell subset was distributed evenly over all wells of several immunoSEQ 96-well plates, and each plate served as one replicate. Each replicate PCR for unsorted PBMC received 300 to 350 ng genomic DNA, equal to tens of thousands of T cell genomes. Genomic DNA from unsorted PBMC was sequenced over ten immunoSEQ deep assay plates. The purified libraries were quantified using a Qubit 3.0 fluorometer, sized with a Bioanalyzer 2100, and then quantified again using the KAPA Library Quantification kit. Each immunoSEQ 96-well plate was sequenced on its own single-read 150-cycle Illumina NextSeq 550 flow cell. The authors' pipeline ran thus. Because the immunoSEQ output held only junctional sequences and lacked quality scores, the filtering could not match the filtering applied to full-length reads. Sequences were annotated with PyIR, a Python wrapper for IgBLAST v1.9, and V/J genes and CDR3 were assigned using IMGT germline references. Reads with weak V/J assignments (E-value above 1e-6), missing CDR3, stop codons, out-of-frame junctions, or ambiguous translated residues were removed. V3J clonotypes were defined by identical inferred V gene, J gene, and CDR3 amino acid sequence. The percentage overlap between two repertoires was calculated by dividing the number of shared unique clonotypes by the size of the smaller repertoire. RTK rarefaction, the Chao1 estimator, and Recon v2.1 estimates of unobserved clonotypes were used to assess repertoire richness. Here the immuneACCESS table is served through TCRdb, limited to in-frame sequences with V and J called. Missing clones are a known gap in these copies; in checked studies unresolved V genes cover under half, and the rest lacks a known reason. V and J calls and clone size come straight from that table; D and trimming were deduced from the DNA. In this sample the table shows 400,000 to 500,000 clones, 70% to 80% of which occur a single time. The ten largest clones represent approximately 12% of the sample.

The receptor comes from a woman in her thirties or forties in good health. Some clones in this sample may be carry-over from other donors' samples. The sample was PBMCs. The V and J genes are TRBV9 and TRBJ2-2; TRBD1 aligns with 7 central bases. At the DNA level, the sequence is TGTGCCAGCAGCGTAGGGGGACAGTTCACCGGGGAGCTGTTTTTT. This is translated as CASSVGGQFTGELFF.